The T cell receptor (beta chain) under discussion was sequenced for a study of blood T cell repertoires in COVID-19. Looking at the study overall: COVID-19 samples from acute and convalescent phases originated in the United States, Italy and Spain. Sources were T cells, B-cell-depleted T cells, or PBMCs; the material itself was cDNA or gDNA.

Original processing notes: It was from reference gene primer amplification that nucleated cell counts were estimated. Only in-frame clones appear in the TCRdb table, and some are missing; sequencing was by immunoSEQ multiplex PCR. The V and J calls and clone size come from that table; D and trimming were worked out from the DNA. The sample contains about 73,000 clones, under 90% of which appear only once. The CDR3 has 20 residues. CDR1 MNHEY and CDR2 SVGEGT come from the germline V gene. V lost 2 bases and J lost 0, with 24 bases in between. The source is a woman in her sixties with acute or convalescent COVID-19. Material: peripheral blood. The J gene is TRBJ2-3, the V gene TRBV6-2 or TRBV6-3; D is uncertain. CDR3 sequence (DNA): TGTGCCAGCAGTTACGAGGCAGAAAGTGATTTTTACCCTAGCACAGATACGCAGTATTTT. This codes for CASSYEAESDFYPSTDTQYF.